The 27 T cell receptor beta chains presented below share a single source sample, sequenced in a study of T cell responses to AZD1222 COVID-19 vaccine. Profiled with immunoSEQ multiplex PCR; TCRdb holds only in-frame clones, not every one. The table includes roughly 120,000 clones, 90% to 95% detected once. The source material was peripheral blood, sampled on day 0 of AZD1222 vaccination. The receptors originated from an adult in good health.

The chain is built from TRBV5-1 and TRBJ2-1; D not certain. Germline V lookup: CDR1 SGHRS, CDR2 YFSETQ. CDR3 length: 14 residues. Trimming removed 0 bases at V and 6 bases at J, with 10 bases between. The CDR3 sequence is CASSLATLLNEQFF. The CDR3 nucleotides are TGCGCCAGCAGCTTGGCCACTCTGCTCAATGAGCAGTTCTTC.

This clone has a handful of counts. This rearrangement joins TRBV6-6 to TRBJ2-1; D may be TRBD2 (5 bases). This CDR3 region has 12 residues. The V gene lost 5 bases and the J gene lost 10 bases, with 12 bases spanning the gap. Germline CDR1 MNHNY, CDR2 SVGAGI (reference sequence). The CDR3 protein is CASSTGQREQFF. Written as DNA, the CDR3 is TGTGCCAGCAGTACGGGCCAGCGGGAGCAGTTCTTC.

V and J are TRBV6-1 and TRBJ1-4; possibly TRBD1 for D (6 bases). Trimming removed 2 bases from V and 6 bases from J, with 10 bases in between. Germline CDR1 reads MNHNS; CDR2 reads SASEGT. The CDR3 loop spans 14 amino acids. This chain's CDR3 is CASSELRTDEKLFF. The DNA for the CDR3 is TGTGCCAGCAGTGAACTCCGGACAGATGAAAAACTGTTTTTT.

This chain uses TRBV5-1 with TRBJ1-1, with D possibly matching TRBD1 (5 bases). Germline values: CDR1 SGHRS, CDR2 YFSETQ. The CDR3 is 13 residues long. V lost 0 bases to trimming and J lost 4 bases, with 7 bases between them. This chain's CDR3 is CASSLGQFTEAFF. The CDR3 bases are TGCGCCAGCAGCTTGGGACAGTTCACTGAAGCTTTCTTT.

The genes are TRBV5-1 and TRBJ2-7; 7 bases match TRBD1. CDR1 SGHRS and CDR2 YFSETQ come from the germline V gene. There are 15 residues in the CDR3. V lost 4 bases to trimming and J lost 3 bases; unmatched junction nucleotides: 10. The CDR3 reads CASSPTGKGDYEQYF. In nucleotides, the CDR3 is TGCGCCAGCAGCCCGACAGGGAAGGGGGACTACGAGCAGTACTTC.

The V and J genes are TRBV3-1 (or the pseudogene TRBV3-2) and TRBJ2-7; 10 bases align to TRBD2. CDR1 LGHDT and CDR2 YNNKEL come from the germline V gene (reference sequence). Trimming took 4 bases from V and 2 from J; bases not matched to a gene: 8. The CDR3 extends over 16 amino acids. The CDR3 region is CASSRRGTSETYEQYF. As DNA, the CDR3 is TGTGCCAGCAGCCGAAGAGGGACTAGCGAAACCTACGAGCAGTACTTC.

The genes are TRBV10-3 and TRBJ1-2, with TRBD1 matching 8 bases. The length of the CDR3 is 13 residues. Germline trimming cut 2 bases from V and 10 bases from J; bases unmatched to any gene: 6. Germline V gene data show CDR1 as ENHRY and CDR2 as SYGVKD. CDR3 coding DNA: TGTGCCATCAGTGAGAACCGACAGGGGATCTACACCTTC. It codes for CAISENRQGIYTF.

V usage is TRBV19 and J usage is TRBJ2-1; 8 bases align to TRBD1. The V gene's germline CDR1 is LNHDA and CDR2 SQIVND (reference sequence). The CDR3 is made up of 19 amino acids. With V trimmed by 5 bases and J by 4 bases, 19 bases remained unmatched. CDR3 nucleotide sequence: TGTGCCAGTAGTGTAATTCCCGGGACAGGAAAAGGGGTATACAATGAGCAGTTCTTC. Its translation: CASSVIPGTGKGVYNEQFF.

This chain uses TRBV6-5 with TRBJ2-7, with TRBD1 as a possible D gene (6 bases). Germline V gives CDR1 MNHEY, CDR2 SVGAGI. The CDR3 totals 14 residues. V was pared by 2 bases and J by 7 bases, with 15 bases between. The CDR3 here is CASSYGGTPYEQYF. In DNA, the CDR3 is TGTGCCAGCAGTTACGGTGGGACACCTTATGAGCAGTACTTC.

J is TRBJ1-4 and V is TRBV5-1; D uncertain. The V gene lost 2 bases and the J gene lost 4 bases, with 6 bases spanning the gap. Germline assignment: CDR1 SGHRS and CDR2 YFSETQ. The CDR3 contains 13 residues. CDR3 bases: TGCGCCAGCAGCTTAAATGTTAATGAAAAACTGTTTTTT. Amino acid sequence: CASSLNVNEKLFF.

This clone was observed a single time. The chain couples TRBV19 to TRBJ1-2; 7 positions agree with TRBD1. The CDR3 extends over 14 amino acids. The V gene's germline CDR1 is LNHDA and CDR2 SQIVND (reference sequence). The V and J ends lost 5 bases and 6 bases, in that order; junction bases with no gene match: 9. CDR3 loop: CASSATDRSNGYTF. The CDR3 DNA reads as TGTGCCAGTAGTGCGACGGACAGGAGCAATGGCTACACCTTC.

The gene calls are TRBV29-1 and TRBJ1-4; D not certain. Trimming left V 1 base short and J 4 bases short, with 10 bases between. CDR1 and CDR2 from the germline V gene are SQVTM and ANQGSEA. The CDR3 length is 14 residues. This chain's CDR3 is CSVEGSANNEKLFF. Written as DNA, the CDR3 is TGCAGCGTTGAAGGGTCAGCCAATAATGAAAAACTGTTTTTT.

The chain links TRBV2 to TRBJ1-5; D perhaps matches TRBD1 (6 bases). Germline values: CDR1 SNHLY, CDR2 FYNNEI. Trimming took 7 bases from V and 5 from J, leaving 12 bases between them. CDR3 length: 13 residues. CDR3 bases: TGTGCCAGCATGGACAGTTACTATCAGCCCCAGCATTTT. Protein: CASMDSYYQPQHF.

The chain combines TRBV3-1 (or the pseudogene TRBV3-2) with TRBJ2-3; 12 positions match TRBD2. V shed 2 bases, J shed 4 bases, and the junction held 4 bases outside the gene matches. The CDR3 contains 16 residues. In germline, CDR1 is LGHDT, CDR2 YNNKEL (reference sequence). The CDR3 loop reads CASSQMTSGSPDTQYF. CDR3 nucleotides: TGTGCCAGCAGCCAAATGACTAGCGGGAGTCCAGATACGCAGTATTTT.

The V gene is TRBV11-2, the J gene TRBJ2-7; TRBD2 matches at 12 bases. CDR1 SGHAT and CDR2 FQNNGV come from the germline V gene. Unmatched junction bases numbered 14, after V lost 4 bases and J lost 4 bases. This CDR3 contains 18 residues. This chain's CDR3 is CASSSLQRTSGIRYEQYF. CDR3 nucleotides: TGTGCCAGCAGCTCTCTCCAGAGGACTAGCGGGATTAGGTACGAGCAGTACTTC.

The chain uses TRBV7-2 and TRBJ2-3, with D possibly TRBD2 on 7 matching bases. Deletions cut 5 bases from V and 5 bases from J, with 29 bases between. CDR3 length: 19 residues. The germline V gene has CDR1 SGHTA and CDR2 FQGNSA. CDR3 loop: CASSLGPDAGAGPLDTQYF. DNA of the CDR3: TGTGCCAGCAGCCTAGGGCCGGACGCGGGGGCGGGACCGCTAGATACGCAGTATTTT.

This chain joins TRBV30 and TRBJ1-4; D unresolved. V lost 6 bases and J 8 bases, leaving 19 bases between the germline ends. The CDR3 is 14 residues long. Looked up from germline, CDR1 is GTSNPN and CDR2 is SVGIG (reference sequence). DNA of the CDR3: TGTGCCTGCCTCCGGAGAGGGATTAACGAAAAACTGTTTTTT. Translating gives CACLRRGINEKLFF.

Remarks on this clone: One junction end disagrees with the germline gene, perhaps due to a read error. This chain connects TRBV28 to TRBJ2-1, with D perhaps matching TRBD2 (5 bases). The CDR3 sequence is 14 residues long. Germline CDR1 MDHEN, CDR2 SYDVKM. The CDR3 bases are TGTGCCAGCAGTTTAAGGCGGGCCTATAATGAGCAGTTCTTC. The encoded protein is CASSLRRAYNEQFF.

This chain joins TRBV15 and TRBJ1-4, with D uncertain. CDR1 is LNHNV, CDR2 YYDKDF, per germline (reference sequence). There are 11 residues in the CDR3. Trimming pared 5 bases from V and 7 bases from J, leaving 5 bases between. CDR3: CATSGIEKLFF. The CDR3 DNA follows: TGTGCCACCAGCGGTATTGAAAAACTGTTTTTT. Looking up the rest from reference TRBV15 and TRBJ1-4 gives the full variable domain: DAMVIQNPRYQVTQFGKPVTLSCSQTLNHNVMYWYQQKSSQAPKLLFHYYDKDFNNEADTPDNFQSRRPNTSFCFLDIRSPGLGDTAMYLCATSGIEKLFFGSGTQLSVL.

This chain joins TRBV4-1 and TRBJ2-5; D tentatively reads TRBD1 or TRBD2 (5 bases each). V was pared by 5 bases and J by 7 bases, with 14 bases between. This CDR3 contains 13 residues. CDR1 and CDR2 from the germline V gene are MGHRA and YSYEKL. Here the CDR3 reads CASSYGTEGTQYF. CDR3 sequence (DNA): TGCGCCAGCAGCTACGGGACCGAGGGGACCCAGTACTTC.

CDR3 residues: CASRSSGTRGSYEQYF. The CDR3 nucleotides read TGTGCCAGCCGATCTTCCGGGACTAGAGGGTCCTACGAGCAGTACTTC. V and J are TRBV19 and TRBJ2-7; TRBD2 matches at 8 bases. V dropped 9 bases and J dropped 1; count of bases not matched to a gene: 14. The length of the CDR3 is 16 residues. Germline CDR1 reads LNHDA; CDR2 reads SQIVND (reference sequence).

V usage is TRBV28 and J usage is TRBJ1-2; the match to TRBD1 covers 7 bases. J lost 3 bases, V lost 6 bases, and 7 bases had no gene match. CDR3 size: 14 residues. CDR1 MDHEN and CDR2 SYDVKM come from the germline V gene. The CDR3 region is CASSFDRVDYGYTF. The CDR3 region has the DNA TGTGCCAGCAGCTTCGACAGGGTGGACTATGGCTACACCTTC.

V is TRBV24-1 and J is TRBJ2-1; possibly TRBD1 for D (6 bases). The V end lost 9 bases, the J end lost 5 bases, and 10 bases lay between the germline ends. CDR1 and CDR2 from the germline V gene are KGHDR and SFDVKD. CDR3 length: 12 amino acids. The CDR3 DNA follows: TGTGCCACCGCAACAGGGAACAATGAGCAGTTCTTC. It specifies CATATGNNEQFF.

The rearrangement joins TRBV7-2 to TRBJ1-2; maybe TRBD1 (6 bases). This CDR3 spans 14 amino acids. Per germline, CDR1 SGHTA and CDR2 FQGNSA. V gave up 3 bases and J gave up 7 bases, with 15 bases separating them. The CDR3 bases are TGTGCCAGCAGCTTGGGGGGGCAGACTGGTGGCTACACCTTC. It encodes CASSLGGQTGGYTF.

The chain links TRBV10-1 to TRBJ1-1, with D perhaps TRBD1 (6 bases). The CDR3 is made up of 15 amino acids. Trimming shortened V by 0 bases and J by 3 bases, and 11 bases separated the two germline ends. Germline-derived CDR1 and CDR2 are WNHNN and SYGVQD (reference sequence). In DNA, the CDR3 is TGCGCCAGCAGTGAGTCAGGGGGGCCTTACACTGAAGCTTTCTTT. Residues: CASSESGGPYTEAFF.

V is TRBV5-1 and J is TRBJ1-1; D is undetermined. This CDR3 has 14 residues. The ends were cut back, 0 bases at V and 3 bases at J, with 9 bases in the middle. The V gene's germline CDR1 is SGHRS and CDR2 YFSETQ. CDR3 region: CASSLEPLDTEAFF. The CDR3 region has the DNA TGCGCCAGCAGCTTGGAACCCCTGGACACTGAAGCTTTCTTT. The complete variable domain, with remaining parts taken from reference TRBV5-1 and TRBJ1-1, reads KAGVTQTPRYLIKTRGQQVTLSCSPISGHRSVSWYQQTPGQGLQFLFEYFSETQRNKGNFPGRFSGRQFSNSRSEMNVSTLELGDSALYLCASSLEPLDTEAFFGQGTRLTVV.

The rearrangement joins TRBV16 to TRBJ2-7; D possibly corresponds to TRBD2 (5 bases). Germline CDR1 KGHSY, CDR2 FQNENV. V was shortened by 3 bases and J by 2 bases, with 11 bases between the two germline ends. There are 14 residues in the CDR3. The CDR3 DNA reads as TGTGCCAGCAGCCACGCCGGGATAGCCTACGAGCAGTACTTC. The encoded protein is CASSHAGIAYEQYF.